This T cell receptor beta chain is drawn from a study of radiotherapy plus CTLA-4 blockade in lung cancer. Study-wide context: 15% to 20% of enrolled patients responded objectively, and about 30% had disease control. Study-wide findings and caveats: Clones derived from tumor TCRs expanded in blood after radiotherapy plus ipilimumab. Reports identified early blood T cell clone dynamics, with interferon-beta, as the best response predictor.

Germline V gene data show CDR1 as MNHEY and CDR2 as SVGAGI. V lost 0 bases and J lost 1, with 13 bases in between. The CDR3 consists of 16 residues. Measured with immunoSEQ multiplex PCR; TCRdb has only the in-frame clones, and not every one. The sample contains approximately 50,000 clones, just under 85% of which appear only once. For this clone: Its antigen remains unknown.

This chain joins TRBV6-5 and TRBJ2-7; maybe TRBD1 (5 bases). The receptor comes from a human donor with non-small cell lung cancer whose response to radiotherapy plus ipilimumab could not be evaluated. The material sequenced was peripheral blood, taken from a patient treated with radiotherapy plus ipilimumab. The CDR3 sequence: CASSYSRAGKSYEQYF. The CDR3 nucleotides are TGTGCCAGCAGTTACTCAAGGGCAGGGAAATCCTACGAGCAGTACTTC.